Shown below are 15 T cell receptor beta chains from a single sample sequenced in a study of T cells in tumors after PD-1 blockade. Assay used: immunoSEQ multiplex PCR; TCRdb lists only in-frame clones, some missing. The top ten hold 13% of the sample, which has 55,000 to 65,000 clones, roughly 78% seen once. The sample was PBMCs, taken before anti-PD-1 treatment. These receptors all stem from a human donor with basal cell carcinoma.

The chain links TRBV7-8 to TRBJ2-2; TRBD2 might be the D (5 bases). Trimming took 1 base from V and 6 from J, leaving 12 bases between them. Germline V gene data show CDR1 as SGHVS and CDR2 as FQNEAQ. The CDR3 consists of 15 residues. The CDR3 sequence: CASSLVFQRPGELFF. DNA of the CDR3: TGTGCCAGCAGCTTAGTCTTCCAGCGGCCCGGGGAGCTGTTTTTT.

This clone has only one observation. V and J are TRBV12-3 or TRBV12-4 and TRBJ2-7; D is unresolved. Trimming removed 6 bases at V and 4 bases at J, with 7 bases between. The CDR3 is made up of 11 amino acids. CDR3 sequence: CASSRLYEQYF. The CDR3 DNA follows: TGTGCCAGCAGCCGCCTTTACGAGCAGTACTTC.

V gene TRBV7-8 combines with J gene TRBJ2-4; 7 bases line up with TRBD2. The CDR3 contains 15 residues. Germline trimming cut 5 bases from V and 3 bases from J; bases unmatched to any gene: 7. Germline assignment: CDR1 SGHVS and CDR2 FQNEAQ. CDR3 region: CASSQGEGRKNIQYF. The DNA for the CDR3 is TGTGCCAGCAGCCAAGGGGAGGGGCGCAAAAACATTCAGTACTTC.

V is TRBV14 and J is TRBJ1-2; TRBD1 agrees at 7 bases. The CDR3 contains 14 residues. Germline V lookup: CDR1 SGHDN, CDR2 FVKESK. Losses at the gene ends were 1 base for V and 7 bases for J; bases not matched to a gene: 6. CDR3 residues: CASSQGQGFGGYTF. As DNA, the CDR3 is TGTGCCAGCAGCCAAGGACAGGGTTTTGGTGGCTACACCTTC.

Comments on this clone: An end of the junction differs from the germline gene, which may be a read error. The chain links TRBV7-2 to TRBJ1-1; 8 bases fit TRBD1. The CDR3 runs 15 residues. CDR1 is SGHTA and CDR2 is FQGNSA in the germline V gene. This chain's CDR3 is CASSVATGVLTEAFF. DNA of the CDR3: TGTGCCAGCAGCGTAGCGACAGGGGTTTTAACTGAAGCTTTCTTT.

The rearrangement joins TRBV3-1 (or the pseudogene TRBV3-2) to TRBJ2-3; D is unclear. Trimming shortened V by 4 bases and J by 6 bases, and 8 bases separated the two germline ends. CDR3 length: 12 residues. Germline CDR1 is LGHDT and CDR2 is YNNKEL (reference sequence). This CDR3 is CASSPTGDTQYF. CDR3 DNA sequence: TGTGCCAGCAGCCCCACTGGTGATACGCAGTATTTT.

CDR3 amino acids: CASSFRGTNSPLHF. CDR3 sequence (DNA): TGTGCCAGCAGCTTCAGGGGGACCAATTCACCCCTCCACTTT. V gene TRBV5-6 combines with J gene TRBJ1-6; 7 bases line up with TRBD1. Germline-derived CDR1 and CDR2 are SGHDT and YYEEEE. The CDR3 extends over 14 amino acids. V was clipped by 2 bases and J by 7 bases; unmatched bases: 3.

The chain is built from TRBV2 and TRBJ2-7; D tentatively fits TRBD1 or TRBD2 (6 bases each). Trimming took off 6 bases at V and 2 bases at J, with 11 bases between the two ends. Looked up from germline, CDR1 is SNHLY and CDR2 is FYNNEI. This CDR3 comprises 13 residues. This chain's CDR3 is CASSPGDTYEQYF. The DNA for the CDR3 is TGTGCCAGCAGCCCGGGGGACACCTACGAGCAGTACTTC.

V gene TRBV4-1 combines with J gene TRBJ2-7, with D possibly TRBD1 on 5 matching bases. V lost 1 base and J lost 1, with 14 bases in between. The CDR3 has 16 residues. Germline V gene data show CDR1 as MGHRA and CDR2 as YSYEKL. CDR3 coding DNA: TGCGCCAGCAGCCAAGTACCCAGGGATGTGTCCTACGAGCAGTACTTC. It is translated as CASSQVPRDVSYEQYF.

The CDR3 coding sequence is TGCGCCAGCGGTGGCGGGGGGGCTGGCGAGACCCAGTACTTC. It is translated as CASGGGGAGETQYF. This chain links TRBV10-1 with TRBJ2-5; 9 bases align to TRBD2. Trimming at V came to 8 bases and at J to 5 bases, leaving 9 bases not matched to a gene. The CDR3 length is 14 residues. Per germline, CDR1 WNHNN and CDR2 SYGVQD (reference sequence).

The chain couples TRBV7-8 to TRBJ1-6; D remains unclear. V was pared by 2 bases and J by 0 bases, with 8 bases between. CDR3 length equals 16 residues. Germline V gene sequence: CDR1 SGHVS, CDR2 FQNEAQ. The CDR3 sequence is CASSLLAHSYNSPLHF. CDR3 nucleotides: TGTGCCAGCAGCTTACTGGCACACTCCTATAATTCACCCCTCCACTTT.

This chain uses TRBV19 with TRBJ1-1; D gene ambiguous. The V gene's germline CDR1 is LNHDA and CDR2 SQIVND (reference sequence). Trimming removed 7 bases at V and 1 base at J, with 7 bases between. The CDR3 is made up of 12 amino acids. The CDR3 region has the DNA TGTGCCAGTAACCCTGGGAACACTGAAGCTTTCTTT. Protein: CASNPGNTEAFF.

The chain is built from TRBV18 and TRBJ2-2; 8 bases are shared with TRBD1. With V trimmed by 2 bases and J by 1 base, 3 bases remained unmatched. Germline assignment: CDR1 KGHSH and CDR2 LQKENI. The CDR3 covers 16 residues. The CDR3 spells CASSPAGTGNTGELFF. The DNA of the CDR3 is TGTGCCAGCTCACCAGCCGGGACAGGGAACACCGGGGAGCTGTTTTTT.

This chain links TRBV7-8 with TRBJ2-7; D is undetermined. The germline CDR1 and CDR2 sequences are SGHVS and FQNEAQ. The CDR3 extends over 13 amino acids. V lost 5 bases to trimming and J lost 1 base, with 9 bases between them. CDR3: CASSPDISYEQYF. The CDR3 DNA sequence: TGTGCCAGCAGCCCCGACATTTCCTACGAGCAGTACTTC. Drawing the rest from reference TRBV7-8 and TRBJ2-7, the complete variable domain is GAGVSQSPRYKVAKRGQDVALRCDPISGHVSLFWYQQALGQGPEFLTYFQNEAQLDKSGLPSDRFFAERPEGSVSTLKIQRTQQEDSAVYLCASSPDISYEQYFGPGTRLTVT.

This clone was picked up a small number of times. The V gene is TRBV7-6, the J gene TRBJ2-1; 8 positions match TRBD2. The V gene's germline CDR1 is SGHVS and CDR2 FNYEAQ. CDR3 length equals 16 residues. The ends lost 5 bases at V and 0 bases at J; junction bases unmatched: 6. The CDR3 DNA reads TGTGCCAGCAGCCTGGGACTAGGTAGCTCCTACAATGAGCAGTTCTTC. Residues: CASSLGLGSSYNEQFF.